Following are 9 T cell receptor beta chains from one sample sequenced in a study of blood T cell repertoires in COVID-19. Clones were sequenced by immunoSEQ multiplex PCR, and TCRdb holds only the in-frame ones, with some missing. This table holds 90,000 to 120,000 clones, about nine tenths found once. The sample consisted of peripheral blood. These receptors all come from a man aged 50-60 years with acute or convalescent COVID-19.

This chain links TRBV19 with TRBJ2-2; 7 nucleotides align to TRBD1. Germline CDR1 LNHDA, CDR2 SQIVND (reference sequence). The CDR3 contains 16 residues. The J segment lost 5 bases and the V segment lost 6 bases, leaving 12 bases of the junction unmatched. CDR3 DNA: TGTGCCAGTAGACCACCGGGACAGTTTTTTACCGGGGAGCTGTTTTTT. Its translation: CASRPPGQFFTGELFF.

The chain uses TRBV28 and TRBJ1-6; D is uncertain. CDR1 and CDR2 (germline): MDHEN, SYDVKM. CDR3 size: 12 residues. Trimming stripped 4 bases from V and 17 bases from J, with 15 bases between. CDR3 sequence: CASSSGVLYFHF. The CDR3 DNA sequence: TGTGCCAGCAGTTCCGGAGTCCTCTATTTCCACTTT.

The chain recombines TRBV9 with TRBJ2-7; the match to TRBD2 covers 8 bases. The CDR3 is 14 amino acids. Germline loops: CDR1 SGDLS, CDR2 YYNGEE. Germline trimming cut 4 bases from V and 2 bases from J; bases unmatched to any gene: 5. CDR3 loop: CASSPSGGAYEQYF. The CDR3 region has the DNA TGTGCCAGCAGCCCCAGCGGGGGTGCCTACGAGCAGTACTTC.

The V and J genes are TRBV9 and TRBJ2-1, with D possibly being TRBD2 (6 bases). CDR3 size: 14 residues. Trimming cost V 4 bases and J 5 bases, with 13 bases left between them. CDR1 is SGDLS and CDR2 is YYNGEE in the germline V gene. DNA of the CDR3: TGTGCCAGCAGCCCCGGGGGTTCTAACAATGAGCAGTTCTTC. It translates to CASSPGGSNNEQFF.

The V gene is TRBV6-1, the J gene TRBJ2-7, with D possibly TRBD2 on 5 matching bases. Germline V gene data show CDR1 as MNHNS and CDR2 as SASEGT. The CDR3 spans 17 residues. Trimming left V 4 bases short and J 3 bases short, with 22 bases between. The CDR3 sequence is CASSGVGEGSYFYEQYF. CDR3 in DNA: TGTGCCAGCAGTGGGGTGGGCGAGGGCTCCTACTTCTACGAGCAGTACTTC.

The chain couples TRBV4-2 to TRBJ2-3; 10 bases are shared with TRBD2. The length of the CDR3 is 15 residues. The J segment lost 5 bases and the V segment lost 1 base, leaving 3 bases of the junction unmatched. Germline V lookup: CDR1 LGHNA, CDR2 YNFKEQ. The CDR3 spells CASSQGVAGGDTQYF. CDR3 nucleotides: TGTGCCAGCAGCCAAGGGGTAGCGGGGGGAGATACGCAGTATTTT.

The gene calls are TRBV5-4 and TRBJ2-7, with D possibly TRBD1 on 6 matching bases. Germline V gene sequence: CDR1 SGHNT, CDR2 YYREEE (reference sequence). The V and J ends lost 4 bases and 2 bases respectively, with 16 bases between them. The CDR3 spans 15 residues. The CDR3 sequence is CASSADDRMTYEQYF. The CDR3 DNA follows: TGTGCCAGCAGCGCGGATGACAGGATGACCTACGAGCAGTACTTC.

V is TRBV6-5 and J is TRBJ1-1; D gene ambiguous. With 7 bases removed from V and 0 bases from J, the gap between germline ends came to 15 bases. The V gene's germline CDR1 is MNHEY and CDR2 SVGAGI. CDR3 size: 15 residues. The CDR3 reads CASIRLGLMNTEAFF. As DNA, the CDR3 is TGTGCCAGCATTCGCTTGGGCCTGATGAACACTGAAGCTTTCTTT.

The chain couples TRBV5-1 to TRBJ2-7; D gene uncertain. The germline CDR1 and CDR2 sequences are SGHRS and YFSETQ. This CDR3 spans 11 amino acids. The V end was cut by 0 bases, the J end by 6 bases, with 4 bases between. The CDR3 nucleotides are TGCGCCAGCAGCTTGGGGGCCGAGCAGTACTTC. Translating it yields CASSLGAEQYF.